The clone carrying this TCR beta chain has a handful of counts. The target antigen is unknown. The CDR3 sequence is 15 residues long. The V gene end was trimmed by 6 bases and the J gene end by 2 bases; junction bases not matched to a gene: 9. This specimen belongs to a study of blood T cells in healthy people across ages. Study conclusions and caveats: A roughly linear age-dependent decrease characterized TCR beta diversity per million T cells.

Caucasian, healthy and from Russia, the donors were aged between 6 and 90. With each sample, at least 5 micrograms of total RNA were extracted. Primers used in a second PCR of roughly 7 to 12 cycles were a sample-barcoded 5' primer and a J-beta primer mix. Each sample provided no less than 3 million CDR3-containing paired-end reads. TCRdb re-called the 5' RACE reads with MiXCR, one entry per CDR3 protein. This repertoire shows roughly 1.5 million distinct CDR3 sequences, roughly 43% found once; its top ten account for approximately 4.1%. The material sequenced was blood. The sequence came from a woman in her late teens or twenties in good health. The genes are TRBV12-3 or TRBV12-4 and TRBJ2-5, with 7 nucleotides matching TRBD2. CDR3 sequence reads: CASSPEPGLQETQYF. CDR3 sequence (DNA): TGTGCCAGCAGCCCGGAACCGGGACTACAAGAGACCCAGTACTTC.